This T cell receptor (beta chain) is from a study of blood T cell repertoires in COVID-19. Study-wide context: PBMCs, B-cell-depleted T cells, or T cells provided the cDNA or gDNA that made up the material.

The CDR3 contains 11 residues. Per the germline V gene, CDR1 is LGHDT and CDR2 is YNNKEL (reference sequence). V shed 2 bases and J shed 10 bases, with 8 bases lying between them. Methods used by the authors: Amplification with reference gene primers provided the estimates of nucleated cell counts. Only in-frame clones appear in the TCRdb table, and some are missing; sequencing was by immunoSEQ multiplex PCR. The V and J calls and clone size were taken over from that table, and D and trimming were inferred from the DNA. The sample has roughly 200,000 clones; under 90% are singletons. This chain joins TRBV3-1 (or the pseudogene TRBV3-2) and TRBJ1-2, with D perhaps matching TRBD1 (6 bases). This TCR came from a human donor in a cohort sampled during active COVID-19. Sequenced: peripheral blood. The CDR3 sequence: CASSQQGSYTF. The CDR3 coding sequence is TGTGCCAGCAGCCAACAGGGGTCCTACACCTTC.